The following is a T cell receptor (beta chain) sequence with its context. This sample stems from a study of blood T cell repertoires in COVID-19. The overall study: The samples span acute and convalescent COVID-19 from the United States, Italy and Spain.

The repertoire was sequenced with immunoSEQ multiplex PCR; TCRdb's copy has only in-frame clones and lacks some. The sample lists about 140,000 clones, 80% to 90% seen once, with roughly 3.5% in the top ten. This CDR3 is 19 amino acids long. J was trimmed by 0 bases and V by 4 bases; bases with no gene match: 16. Germline CDR1 SGHRS, CDR2 YFSETQ. The study assigned cohorts using participant-reported clinical history. The J gene is TRBJ2-1, the V gene TRBV5-1, with 7 bases matching TRBD1. The receptor was derived from a woman in her forties or fifties with acute COVID-19. Sequences were obtained from PBMCs or T cells enriched from blood (not recorded which). CDR3 nucleotide sequence: TGCGCCAGCAGCGTTCCGGGACAGTCAACCTTAAGCTCCTACAATGAGCAGTTCTTC. This sequence encodes CASSVPGQSTLSSYNEQFF.